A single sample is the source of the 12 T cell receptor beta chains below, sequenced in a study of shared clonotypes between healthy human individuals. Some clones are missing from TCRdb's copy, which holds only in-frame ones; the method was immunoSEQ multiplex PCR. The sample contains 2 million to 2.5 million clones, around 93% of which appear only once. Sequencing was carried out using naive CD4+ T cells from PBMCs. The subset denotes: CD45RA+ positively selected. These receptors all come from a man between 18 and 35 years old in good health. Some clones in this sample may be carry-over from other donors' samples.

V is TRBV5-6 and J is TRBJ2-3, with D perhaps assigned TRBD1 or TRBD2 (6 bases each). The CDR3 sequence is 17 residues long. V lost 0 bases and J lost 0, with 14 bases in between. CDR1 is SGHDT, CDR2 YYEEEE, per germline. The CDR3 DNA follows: TGTGCCAGCAGCTTGGCCCTTGGAGGGGGTAGCACAGATACGCAGTATTTT. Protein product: CASSLALGGGSTDTQYF.

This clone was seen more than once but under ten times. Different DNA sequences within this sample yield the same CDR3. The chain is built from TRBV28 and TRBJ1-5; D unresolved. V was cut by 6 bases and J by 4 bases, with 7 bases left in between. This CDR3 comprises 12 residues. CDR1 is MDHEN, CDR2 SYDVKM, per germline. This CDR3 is CASRTGNQPQHF. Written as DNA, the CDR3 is TGTGCCAGCAGGACGGGGAATCAGCCCCAGCATTTT.

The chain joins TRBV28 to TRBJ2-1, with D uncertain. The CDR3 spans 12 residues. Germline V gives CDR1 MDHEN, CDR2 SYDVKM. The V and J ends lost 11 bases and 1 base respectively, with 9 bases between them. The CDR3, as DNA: TGTGCCCACGGGTCTTCCTACAATGAGCAGTTCTTC. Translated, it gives CAHGSSYNEQFF.

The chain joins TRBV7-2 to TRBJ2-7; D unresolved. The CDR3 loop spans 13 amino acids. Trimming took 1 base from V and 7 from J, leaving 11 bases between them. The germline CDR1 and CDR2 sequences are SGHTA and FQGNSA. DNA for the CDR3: TGTGCCAGCAGCTTAGTTCCGGTGGGAGAGCAGTACTTC. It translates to CASSLVPVGEQYF.

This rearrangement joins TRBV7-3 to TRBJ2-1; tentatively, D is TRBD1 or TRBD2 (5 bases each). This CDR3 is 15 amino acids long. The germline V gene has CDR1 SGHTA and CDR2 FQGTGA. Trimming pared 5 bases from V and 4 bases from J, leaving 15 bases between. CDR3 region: CASSPGANGYNEQFF. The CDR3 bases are TGTGCCAGCAGCCCCGGGGCTAATGGGTACAATGAGCAGTTCTTC.

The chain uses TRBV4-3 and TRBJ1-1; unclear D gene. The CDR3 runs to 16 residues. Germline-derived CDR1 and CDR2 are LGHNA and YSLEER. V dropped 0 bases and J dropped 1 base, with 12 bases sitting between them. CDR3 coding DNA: TGCGCCAGCAGCCAAGAGGTGGGGTGGTGGAACACTGAAGCTTTCTTT. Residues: CASSQEVGWWNTEAFF.

CDR3: CASSLERTSNNEQFF. CDR3 sequence (DNA): TGTGCCAGCAGCTTAGAGAGGACTAGCAACAATGAGCAGTTCTTC. The chain combines TRBV11-2 with TRBJ2-1; 8 positions agree with TRBD2. Germline loops: CDR1 SGHAT, CDR2 FQNNGV. This CDR3 has 15 amino acids. Trimming took 0 bases from V and 5 from J; bases not matched to a gene: 3.

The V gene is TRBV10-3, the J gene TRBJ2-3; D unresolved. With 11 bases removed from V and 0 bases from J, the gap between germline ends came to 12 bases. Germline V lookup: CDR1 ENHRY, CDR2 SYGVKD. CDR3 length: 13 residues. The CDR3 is CAFRLGSTDTQYF. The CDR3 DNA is TGTGCCTTCCGGTTGGGAAGCACAGATACGCAGTATTTT.

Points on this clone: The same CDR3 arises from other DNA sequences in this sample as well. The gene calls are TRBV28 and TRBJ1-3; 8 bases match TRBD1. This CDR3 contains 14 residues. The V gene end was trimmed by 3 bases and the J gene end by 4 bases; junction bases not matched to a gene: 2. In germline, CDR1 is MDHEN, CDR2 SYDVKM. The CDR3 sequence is CASSLTGAGNTIYF. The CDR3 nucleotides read TGTGCCAGCAGTTTGACAGGGGCGGGAAACACCATATATTTT.

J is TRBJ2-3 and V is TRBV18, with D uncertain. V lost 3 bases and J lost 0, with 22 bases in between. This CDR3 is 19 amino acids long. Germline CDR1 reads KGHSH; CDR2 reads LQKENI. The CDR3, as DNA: TGTGCCAGCTCACCCTACCAAACGATTCCCAACCTCAGCACAGATACGCAGTATTTT. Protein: CASSPYQTIPNLSTDTQYF.

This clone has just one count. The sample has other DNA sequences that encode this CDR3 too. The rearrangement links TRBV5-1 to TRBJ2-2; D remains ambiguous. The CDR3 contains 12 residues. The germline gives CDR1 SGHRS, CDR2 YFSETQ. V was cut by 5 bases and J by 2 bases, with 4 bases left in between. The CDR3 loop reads CASRPNTGELFF. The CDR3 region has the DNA TGCGCCAGCAGACCAAACACCGGGGAGCTGTTTTTT.

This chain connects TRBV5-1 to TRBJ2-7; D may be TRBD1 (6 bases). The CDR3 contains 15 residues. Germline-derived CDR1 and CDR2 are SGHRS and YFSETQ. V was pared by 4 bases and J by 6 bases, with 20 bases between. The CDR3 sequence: CASSPPGTLVSEQYF. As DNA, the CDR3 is TGCGCCAGCAGCCCCCCCGGGACATTGGTAAGCGAGCAGTACTTC.